The sequence of this T cell receptor beta chain was determined in a study of early T cells in non-severe SARS-CoV-2 infection. Turning to the study itself: Whole-blood bulk RNA, unsorted, was sequenced, and chains were unpaired. Study-level results: VDJdb matching skewed toward anti-spike CD8 responses, missing private and CD4 specificities.

This clonotype was seen many times. No antigen is known for it. Attachment of unique molecular identifiers was made to individual cDNA molecules. TCRdb fed the 5' RACE reads into MiXCR, producing one record per CDR3 protein. The table shows tens of thousands of distinct CDR3 sequences, with around 6.5% occurring only once. The germline CDR1 and CDR2 sequences are MNHEY and SVGAGI. Trimming removed 6 bases at V and 5 bases at J, with 17 bases between. This CDR3 has 14 amino acids. The sequence was obtained from an adult who was a healthcare worker with PCR-confirmed SARS-CoV-2 infection or an uninfected control (not recorded which). Sequenced here: whole blood, sampled at baseline. V is TRBV6-5 and J is TRBJ2-7, with D possibly being TRBD1 (6 bases). The CDR3 region has the DNA TGTGCCAGCAGCCGATCCTACCAGGGGAACGAGCAGTACTTC. Encoded protein: CASSRSYQGNEQYF.